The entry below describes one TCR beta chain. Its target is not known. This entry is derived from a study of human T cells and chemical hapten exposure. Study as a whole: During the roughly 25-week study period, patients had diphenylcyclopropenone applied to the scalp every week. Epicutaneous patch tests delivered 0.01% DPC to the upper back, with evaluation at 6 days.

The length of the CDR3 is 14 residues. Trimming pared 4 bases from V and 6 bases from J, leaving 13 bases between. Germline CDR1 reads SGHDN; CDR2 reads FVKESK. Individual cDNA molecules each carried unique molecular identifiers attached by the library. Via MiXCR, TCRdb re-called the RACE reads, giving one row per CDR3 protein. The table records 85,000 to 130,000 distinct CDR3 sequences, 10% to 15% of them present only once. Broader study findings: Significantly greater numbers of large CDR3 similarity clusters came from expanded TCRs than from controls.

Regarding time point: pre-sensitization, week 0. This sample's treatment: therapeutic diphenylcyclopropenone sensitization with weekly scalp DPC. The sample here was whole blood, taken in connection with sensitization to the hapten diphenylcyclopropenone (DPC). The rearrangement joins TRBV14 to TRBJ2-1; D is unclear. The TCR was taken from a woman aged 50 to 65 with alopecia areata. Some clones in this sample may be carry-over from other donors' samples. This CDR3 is CASSPFKTGNEQFF. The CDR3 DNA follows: TGTGCCAGCAGCCCATTTAAGACCGGCAATGAGCAGTTCTTC.